A single sample is the source of the 2 T cell receptor beta chains below, sequenced in a study of blood T cell repertoires in COVID-19. The protocol was immunoSEQ multiplex PCR, while the TCRdb copy is restricted to in-frame clones and leaves out a portion. Among some 250,000 clones listed, over 75% were seen once. The sample comprised peripheral blood. Receptors originate from a young man who had recovered from COVID-19.

The chain combines TRBV7-2 with TRBJ2-1, with a weak D call TRBD2 (5 bases). Between the trimmed V and J ends, which lost 7 bases and 7 bases, there was a span of 14 bases. This CDR3 spans 13 amino acids. From germline, CDR1 is SGHTA and CDR2 FQGNSA. The CDR3 DNA reads TGTGCCAGCACCACCCGGGGTGGGAATGAGCAGTTCTTC. Protein product: CASTTRGGNEQFF.

This chain joins TRBV11-2 and TRBJ1-1, with a possible D match to TRBD1 (6 bases). This CDR3 has 16 amino acids. The V gene's germline CDR1 is SGHAT and CDR2 FQNNGV. Trimming took off 1 base at V and 0 bases at J, with 12 bases between the two ends. CDR3 amino acids: CASSLGGGDMNTEAFF. CDR3 sequence (DNA): TGTGCCAGCAGCTTAGGAGGGGGTGACATGAACACTGAAGCTTTCTTT.